This TCR beta chain was recorded in a study of blood T cells in healthy people across ages. A second PCR, run for about 7 to 12 cycles, used a sample-barcoded 5' primer plus a J-beta primer mix. One entry per CDR3 protein, called by TCRdb with MiXCR from the 5' RACE reads. This table holds 1.8 million or so distinct CDR3 sequences, 35% to 50% found once. Germline CDR1 reads MDHEN; CDR2 reads SYDVKM. The CDR3 has 13 amino acids. The V gene lost 6 bases and the J gene lost 9 bases, with 15 bases spanning the gap. The sequenced sample was blood. This receptor was obtained from a human donor in good health. This chain connects TRBV28 to TRBJ1-5, with D possibly matching TRBD1 (6 bases). The CDR3 loop is CASSPGASRPQHF. The CDR3 bases are TGTGCCAGCAGCCCAGGGGCGAGTCGGCCCCAGCATTTT.